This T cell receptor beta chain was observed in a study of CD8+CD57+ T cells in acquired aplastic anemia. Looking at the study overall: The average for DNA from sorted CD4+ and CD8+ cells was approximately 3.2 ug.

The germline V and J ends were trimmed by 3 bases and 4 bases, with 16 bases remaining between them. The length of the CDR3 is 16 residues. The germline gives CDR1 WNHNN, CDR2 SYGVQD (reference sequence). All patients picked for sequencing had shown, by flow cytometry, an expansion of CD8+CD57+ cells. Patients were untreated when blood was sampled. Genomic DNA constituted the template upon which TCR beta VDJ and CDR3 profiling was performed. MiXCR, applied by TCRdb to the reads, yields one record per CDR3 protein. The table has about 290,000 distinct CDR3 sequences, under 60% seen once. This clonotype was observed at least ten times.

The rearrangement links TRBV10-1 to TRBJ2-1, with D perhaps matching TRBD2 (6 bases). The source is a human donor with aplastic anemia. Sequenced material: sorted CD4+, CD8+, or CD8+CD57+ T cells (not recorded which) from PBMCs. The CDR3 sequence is CASSDPTSGGYNEQFF. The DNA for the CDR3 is TGCGCCAGCAGTGACCCGACTAGTGGGGGATACAATGAGCAGTTCTTC.